These 20 T cell receptor beta chains came from one sample sequenced in a study of T cells after yellow fever vaccination. TCRdb reprocessed the 5' RACE reads via MiXCR and lists one record per CDR3 protein. The data contain 550,000 or so distinct CDR3 sequences, over 15% of them seen just once; the ten biggest clones take up approximately 14%. Sample: PBMCs, taken 15 days after the yellow fever booster vaccination. The receptors originated from a man aged 30 to 45 who received the YFV17D yellow fever vaccine.

This clonotype was counted between two and nine times. J is TRBJ2-3 and V is TRBV7-2, with 10 bases aligning to TRBD1. CDR3 size: 14 residues. V trimming: 7 bases; J trimming: 2 bases; junction bases outside the gene matches: 3. Germline-derived CDR1 and CDR2 are SGHTA and FQGNSA. The CDR3 coding sequence is TGTGCCAGCAAGACAGGGGGCTTCACAGATACGCAGTATTTT. Its translation is CASKTGGFTDTQYF.

The rearrangement joins TRBV5-1 to TRBJ2-1; 10 bases match TRBD1. CDR1 and CDR2 from the germline V gene are SGHRS and YFSETQ. The J segment lost 4 bases and the V segment lost 4 bases, leaving 5 bases of the junction unmatched. This CDR3 has 15 amino acids. In nucleotides, the CDR3 is TGCGCCAGCAGCCACGGGACAGGGGTTTACAATGAGCAGTTCTTC. Its translation: CASSHGTGVYNEQFF.

Many counts were recorded for this clonotype. V usage is TRBV5-1 and J usage is TRBJ2-1; D not resolved. CDR1 and CDR2 (germline): SGHRS, YFSETQ. The CDR3 is made up of 13 amino acids. The V gene lost 0 bases and the J gene lost 10 bases, with 11 bases spanning the gap. In DNA form, the CDR3 reads TGCGCCAGCAGCTTGGCCACGCCGCGGGAGCAGTTCTTC. Encoded protein: CASSLATPREQFF.

This clonotype was seen only a few times. The chain carries TRBV29-1 and TRBJ2-6; TRBD2 matches at 7 bases. Germline trimming cut 5 bases from V and 0 bases from J; bases unmatched to any gene: 7. The CDR3 spans 16 residues. Germline V CDR1 and CDR2: SQVTM, ANQGSEA. CDR3 in DNA: TGCAGCGTTTCAGCGGGATCGGCCTCTGGGGCCAACGTCCTGACTTTC. Protein product: CSVSAGSASGANVLTF.

V and J are TRBV12-5 and TRBJ2-3; 10 bases line up with TRBD1. Germline V lookup: CDR1 LGHNT, CDR2 FRNRAP. Trimming removed 7 bases from V and 3 bases from J; junction bases left unmatched: 7. There are 15 residues in the CDR3. This chain's CDR3 is CASAPGTGETDTQYF. In nucleotides, the CDR3 is TGTGCTAGTGCCCCGGGGACAGGGGAAACAGATACGCAGTATTTT.

This clonotype was picked up a small number of times. The chain uses TRBV29-1 and TRBJ2-5; perhaps TRBD1 as D (5 bases). Germline V lookup: CDR1 SQVTM, CDR2 ANQGSEA. The ends were cut back, 4 bases at V and 0 bases at J, with 9 bases in the middle. This CDR3 has 13 residues. The CDR3: CSVVPGYQETQYF. Written as DNA, the CDR3 is TGCAGCGTTGTACCAGGGTACCAAGAGACCCAGTACTTC.

CDR3 residues: CSALRGYSNQPQHF. CDR3 bases: TGCAGTGCCCTCCGAGGATATAGCAATCAGCCCCAGCATTTT. J is TRBJ1-5 and V is TRBV20-1; no firm D call. V lost 6 bases and J 0 bases, leaving 12 bases between the germline ends. The CDR3 spans 14 residues. From germline, CDR1 is DFQATT and CDR2 SNEGSKA (reference sequence).

CDR3 in amino acids: CSARIAGGKNSGTDTQYF. The CDR3 DNA sequence: TGCAGTGCTAGGATTGCGGGGGGCAAAAATAGCGGGACAGATACGCAGTATTTT. The chain combines TRBV20-1 with TRBJ2-3, with TRBD2 matching over 8 bases. The trim removed 3 bases at V and 3 bases at J, leaving 17 bases unmatched. This CDR3 has 18 amino acids. The germline V gene encodes CDR1 DFQATT and CDR2 SNEGSKA (reference sequence).

This clonotype was observed a few times. The V gene is TRBV29-1, the J gene TRBJ2-2; 7 positions match TRBD1. The V gene's germline CDR1 is SQVTM and CDR2 ANQGSEA. V was clipped by 5 bases and J by 7 bases; unmatched bases: 10. The CDR3 is made up of 14 amino acids. CDR3 bases: TGCAGCGTTCGATTGACAGGGAATGTCGGGGAGCTGTTTTTT. This encodes CSVRLTGNVGELFF.

The rearrangement links TRBV5-1 to TRBJ2-3; TRBD1 aligns across 7 bases. The J segment lost 0 bases and the V segment lost 4 bases, leaving 8 bases of the junction unmatched. There are 16 residues in the CDR3. CDR1 is SGHRS and CDR2 is YFSETQ in the germline V gene. Here the CDR3 DNA reads TGCGCCAGCAGCCGGTCTGGGACAGAGAGCACAGATACGCAGTATTTT. It yields the protein CASSRSGTESTDTQYF.

CDR3 bases: TGTGCCATCAGGAGACTAGCGGGAGCCACAGATACGCAGTATTTT. It encodes CAIRRLAGATDTQYF. The chain has TRBV10-3 and TRBJ2-3, with TRBD2 matching 12 bases. The V and J ends lost 6 bases and 2 bases, in that order; junction bases with no gene match: 3. The length of the CDR3 is 15 residues. Germline assignment: CDR1 ENHRY and CDR2 SYGVKD.

This clonotype was observed once. The chain has TRBV18 and TRBJ2-7; possibly TRBD1 for D (5 bases). Germline V gene data show CDR1 as KGHSH and CDR2 as LQKENI. With 2 bases removed from V and 3 bases from J, the gap between germline ends came to 8 bases. This CDR3 contains 13 residues. Here the CDR3 reads CASSPDRRYEQYF. The CDR3 DNA follows: TGTGCCAGCTCACCAGACAGACGCTACGAGCAGTACTTC. Looking up the rest from reference TRBV18 and TRBJ2-7 gives the full variable domain: NAGVMQNPRHLVRRRGQEARLRCSPMKGHSHVYWYRQLPEEGLKFMVYLQKENIIDESGMPKERFSAEFPKEGPSILRIQQVVRGDSAAYFCASSPDRRYEQYFGPGTRLTVT.

The chain couples TRBV20-1 to TRBJ2-1; D ambiguous. Germline CDR1 and CDR2: DFQATT and SNEGSKA (reference sequence). This CDR3 comprises 14 residues. The germline V and J ends were trimmed by 5 bases and 9 bases, with 20 bases remaining between them. The CDR3 DNA reads TGCAGTGCTGATCACCAACGGTCGTTCTCTGAGCAGTTCTTC. Translated: CSADHQRSFSEQFF.

The chain is built from TRBV9 and TRBJ2-1; D could derive from TRBD1 or TRBD2 (5 bases each). The V end was cut by 4 bases, the J end by 4 bases, with 15 bases between. The CDR3 runs 15 residues. Germline CDR1 reads SGDLS; CDR2 reads YYNGEE. CDR3 residues: CASSTGHGIYNEQFF. CDR3 in DNA: TGTGCCAGCAGCACAGGACACGGGATATACAATGAGCAGTTCTTC.

This clonotype appeared a few times. The chain recombines TRBV5-1 with TRBJ2-1; possibly TRBD1 for D (7 bases). Trimming shortened V by 2 bases and J by 2 bases, and 11 bases separated the two germline ends. Germline V gives CDR1 SGHRS, CDR2 YFSETQ. This CDR3 has 15 residues. As DNA, the CDR3 is TGCGCCAGCAGCTTTCAGGGGGAGGCCTACAATGAGCAGTTCTTC. It is translated as CASSFQGEAYNEQFF.

There are a few counts of this clonotype. The chain carries TRBV7-2 and TRBJ1-6, with no clear D. Trimming stripped 5 bases from V and 7 bases from J, with 9 bases between. CDR3 length equals 13 residues. From germline, CDR1 is SGHTA and CDR2 FQGNSA. CDR3 loop: CASSPRHNSPLHF. CDR3 nucleotides: TGTGCCAGCAGCCCACGACACAATTCACCCCTCCACTTT.

This clonotype has more than one count but fewer than ten. The junction shows a germline mismatch at one end, possibly a read error. This chain joins TRBV3-1 and TRBJ2-3; D may be TRBD2 (5 bases). The CDR3 is 16 residues long. Per germline, CDR1 LGHDT and CDR2 YNNKEL (reference sequence). The CDR3 nucleotides read TGTGCCAGCAACCAAGCTGGGAGAGAGGGAATAGATACGCAGTATTTT. It specifies CASNQAGREGIDTQYF.

This clonotype has just a few counts. CDR3 coding DNA: TGTGCCAGCAGCCCCCGGGGGACAGGGGTTCCCTACGAGCAGTACTTC. Translation gives CASSPRGTGVPYEQYF. The J gene is TRBJ2-7, the V gene TRBV12-3 or TRBV12-4; 10 bases map to TRBD1. J lost 2 bases, V lost 6 bases, and 10 bases had no gene match. The CDR3 totals 16 residues.

This clonotype has just a few counts. The gene calls are TRBV20-1 and TRBJ2-3, with D uncertain. Trimming pared 5 bases from V and 4 bases from J, leaving 4 bases between. The CDR3 covers 10 residues. The germline CDR1 and CDR2 sequences are DFQATT and SNEGSKA (reference sequence). CDR3 sequence: CSAWSDTQYF. The CDR3 DNA sequence: TGCAGTGCTTGGTCAGATACGCAGTATTTT.

This clonotype came up many times. The V and J genes are TRBV5-1 and TRBJ2-3, with TRBD2 identical over 13 bases. Germline trimming cut 4 bases from V and 3 bases from J; bases unmatched to any gene: 5. Germline V CDR1 and CDR2: SGHRS, YFSETQ. The CDR3 runs 16 residues. The CDR3 region has the DNA TGCGCCAGCAGCGAAAGGACTAGCGGGAGAACAGATACGCAGTATTTT. Translation gives CASSERTSGRTDTQYF.